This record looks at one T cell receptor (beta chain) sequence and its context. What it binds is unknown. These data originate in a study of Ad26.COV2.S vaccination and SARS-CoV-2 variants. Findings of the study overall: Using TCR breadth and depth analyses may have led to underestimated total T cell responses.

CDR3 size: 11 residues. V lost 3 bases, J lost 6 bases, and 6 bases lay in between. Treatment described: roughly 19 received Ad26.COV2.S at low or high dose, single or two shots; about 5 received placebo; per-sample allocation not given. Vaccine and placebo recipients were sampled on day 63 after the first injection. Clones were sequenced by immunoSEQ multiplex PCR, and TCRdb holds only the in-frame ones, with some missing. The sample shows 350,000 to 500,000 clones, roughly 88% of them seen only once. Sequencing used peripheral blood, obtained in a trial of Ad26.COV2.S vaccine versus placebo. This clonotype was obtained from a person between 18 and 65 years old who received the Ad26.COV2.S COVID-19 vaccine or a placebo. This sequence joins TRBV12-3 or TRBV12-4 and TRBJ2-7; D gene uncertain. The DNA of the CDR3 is TGTGCCAGCAGTTTTAGTGGCGAGCAGTACTTC. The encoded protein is CASSFSGEQYF.